These 11 T cell receptor beta chains originate from one sample sequenced in a study of T-cell memory formation after mild COVID-19. TCRdb recomputed calls from the 5' RACE reads with MiXCR, one row per CDR3 protein. The table has under 250,000 distinct CDR3 sequences, under 12% seen once. Specimen: PBMCs or a T cell subset sorted from them (not recorded which). All receptors derive from a man between 18 and 35 years old who had mild COVID-19 (a few samples of this study predate the infection). Cell type and time point are not known.

A few counts support this clonotype. The CDR3 sequence is CASSPGTGGLEPQHF. DNA for the CDR3: TGTGCCAGCAGCCCCGGGACAGGGGGCTTGGAGCCCCAGCATTTT. J is TRBJ1-5 and V is TRBV11-2; 12 nucleotides agree with TRBD1. Germline values: CDR1 SGHAT, CDR2 FQNNGV. With 5 bases clipped from V and 8 bases from J, the junction kept 7 bases outside the gene matches. The CDR3 length is 15 residues.

Ten or more counts support this clonotype. This chain connects TRBV4-1 to TRBJ2-3; no clear D. The CDR3 loop spans 16 amino acids. CDR1 and CDR2 (germline): MGHRA, YSYEKL. V dropped 0 bases and J dropped 0 bases, with 10 bases sitting between them. The CDR3, as DNA: TGCGCCAGCAGCCAAGAGACTTACCCTAGCACAGATACGCAGTATTTT. It is translated as CASSQETYPSTDTQYF.

The CDR3 DNA is TGCGCCAGCAGCCGACAGTCCCTAGCTAATGAAAAACTGTTTTTT. Translated, it gives CASSRQSLANEKLFF. The rearrangement links TRBV4-1 to TRBJ1-4, with D maybe TRBD1 (5 bases). Looked up from germline, CDR1 is MGHRA and CDR2 is YSYEKL. Trimming took off 4 bases at V and 3 bases at J, with 12 bases between the two ends. This CDR3 has 15 amino acids.

The V gene is TRBV5-1, the J gene TRBJ2-3; 11 positions agree with TRBD1. This CDR3 has 15 residues. The V and J ends lost 3 bases and 6 bases, in that order; junction bases with no gene match: 6. Germline V gene sequence: CDR1 SGHRS, CDR2 YFSETQ. The CDR3 DNA is TGCGCCAGCAGCTCTGGGGACAGGGGGTCCGATACGCAGTATTTT. Translation: CASSSGDRGSDTQYF.

Only a few counts were recorded for this clonotype. J is TRBJ1-2 and V is TRBV7-9, with TRBD1 matching 12 bases. The CDR3 is made up of 14 amino acids. V shed 6 bases and J 8 bases; nucleotides not matched to a gene: 7. The germline gives CDR1 SEHNR, CDR2 FQNEAQ (reference sequence). The CDR3 coding sequence is TGTGCCAGCAGTCCCGGGACAGGGGGCCTAGGCTACACCTTC. Encoded protein: CASSPGTGGLGYTF.

This clonotype came up a few times. The chain couples TRBV9 to TRBJ2-3; 11 nucleotides agree with TRBD2. Germline trimming cut 0 bases from V and 2 bases from J; bases unmatched to any gene: 2. CDR1 is SGDLS, CDR2 YYNGEE, per germline. The CDR3 is 16 amino acids. CDR3 sequence (DNA): TGTGCCAGCAGCGTAGTAGCGGGGGGGACCACAGATACGCAGTATTTT. Translating gives CASSVVAGGTTDTQYF.

The chain joins TRBV12-3 or TRBV12-4 to TRBJ2-5; the D gene is possibly TRBD2 (5 bases). The length of the CDR3 is 14 residues. V shed 5 bases and J shed 5 bases, with 15 bases lying between them. The CDR3 nucleotides are TGTGCCAGCAGTCAGCAAGGACGCGGGGAGACCCAGTACTTC. Its protein is CASSQQGRGETQYF.

This clonotype came up a few times. The chain carries TRBV5-1 and TRBJ2-5, with TRBD2 matching over 13 bases. This CDR3 is built from 14 residues. V lost 7 bases to trimming and J lost 4 bases; unmatched junction nucleotides: 4. In germline, CDR1 is SGHRS, CDR2 YFSETQ. The CDR3 sequence: CASGLAGEGETQYF. The CDR3 region has the DNA TGCGCCAGCGGACTAGCGGGGGAGGGAGAGACCCAGTACTTC.

The J gene is TRBJ2-1, the V gene TRBV2; 10 positions agree with TRBD2. CDR1 and CDR2 from the germline V gene are SNHLY and FYNNEI. The CDR3 loop spans 15 amino acids. V gave up 6 bases and J gave up 4 bases; unmatched junction bases: 6. Here the CDR3 reads CASRGGTSVYNEQFF. CDR3 coding DNA: TGTGCCAGCAGGGGAGGGACTAGCGTATACAATGAGCAGTTCTTC.

V usage is TRBV10-3 and J usage is TRBJ1-1, with 7 bases aligning to TRBD1. V shed 10 bases and J 3 bases; nucleotides not matched to a gene: 8. This CDR3 is 13 amino acids long. Germline V gene sequence: CDR1 ENHRY, CDR2 SYGVKD. DNA of the CDR3: TGTGCCACCAAAAGACAGGGAGACACTGAAGCTTTCTTT. Its protein is CATKRQGDTEAFF.

This clonotype was recorded a few times. The chain links TRBV4-3 to TRBJ1-1; the match to TRBD1 covers 7 bases. Germline-derived CDR1 and CDR2 are LGHNA and YSLEER. V lost 4 bases and J lost 5; bases outside the gene matches: 10. CDR3 length equals 15 residues. CDR3 loop: CASSPLVQGGTEAFF. In DNA form, the CDR3 reads TGCGCCAGCAGCCCACTGGTTCAGGGGGGGACTGAAGCTTTCTTT.